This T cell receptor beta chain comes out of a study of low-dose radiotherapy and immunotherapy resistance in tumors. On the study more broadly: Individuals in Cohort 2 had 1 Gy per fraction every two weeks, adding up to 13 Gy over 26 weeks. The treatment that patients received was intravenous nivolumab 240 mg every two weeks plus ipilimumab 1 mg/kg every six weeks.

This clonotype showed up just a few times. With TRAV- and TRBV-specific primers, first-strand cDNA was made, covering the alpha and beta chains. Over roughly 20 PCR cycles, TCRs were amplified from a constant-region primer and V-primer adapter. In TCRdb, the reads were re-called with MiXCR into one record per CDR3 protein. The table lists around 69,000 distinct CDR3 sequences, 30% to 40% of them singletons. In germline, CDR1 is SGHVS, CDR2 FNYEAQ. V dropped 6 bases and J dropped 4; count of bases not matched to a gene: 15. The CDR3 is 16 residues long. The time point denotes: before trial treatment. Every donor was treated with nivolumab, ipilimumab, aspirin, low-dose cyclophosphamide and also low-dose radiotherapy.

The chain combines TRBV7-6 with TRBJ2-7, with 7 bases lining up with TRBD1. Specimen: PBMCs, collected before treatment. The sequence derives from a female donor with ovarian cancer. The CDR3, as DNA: TGTGCCAGCAGTTCACGAAGAACAGGGGATGAGTACGAGCAGTACTTC. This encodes CASSSRRTGDEYEQYF.